Listed here is a single T cell receptor (beta chain). The sample is drawn from a study of OX40 agonist ivuxolimab in advanced cancers. The length of the CDR3 is 13 residues. Germline CDR1 is WSHSY and CDR2 is SAAADI. Trimming left V 7 bases short and J 3 bases short, with 10 bases between. This table comes from immunoSEQ multiplex PCR, and its TCRdb copy is limited to in-frame clones, with some not included. The sample comprises tens of thousands of clones, roughly 84% of which are singletons, and roughly 8% rests with the top ten. This sequence joins TRBV10-2 and TRBJ1-5; D not certain. The TCR originated in an adult with an advanced solid tumor such as melanoma, head and neck, liver or kidney cancer. The sample here was CD4+ or CD8+ T cells sorted from blood, taken in a trial of the OX40 agonist ivuxolimab. The CDR3 loop reads CASKAGINQPQHF. Here the CDR3 DNA reads TGCGCCAGCAAAGCGGGAATCAATCAGCCCCAGCATTTT.